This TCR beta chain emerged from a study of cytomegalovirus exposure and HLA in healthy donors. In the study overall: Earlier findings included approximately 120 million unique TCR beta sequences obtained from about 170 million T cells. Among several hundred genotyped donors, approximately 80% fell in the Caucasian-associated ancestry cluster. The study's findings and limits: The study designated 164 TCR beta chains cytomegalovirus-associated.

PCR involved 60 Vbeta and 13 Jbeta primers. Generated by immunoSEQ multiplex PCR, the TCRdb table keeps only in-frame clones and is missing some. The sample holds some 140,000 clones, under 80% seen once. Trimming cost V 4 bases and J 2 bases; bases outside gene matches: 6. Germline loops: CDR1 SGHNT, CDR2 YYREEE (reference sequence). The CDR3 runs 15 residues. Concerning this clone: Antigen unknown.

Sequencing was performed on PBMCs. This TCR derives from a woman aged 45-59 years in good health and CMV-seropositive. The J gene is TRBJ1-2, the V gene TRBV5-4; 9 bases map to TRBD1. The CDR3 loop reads CASSPGQGRNYGYTF. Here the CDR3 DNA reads TGTGCCAGCAGCCCCGGACAGGGGAGAAACTATGGCTACACCTTC.